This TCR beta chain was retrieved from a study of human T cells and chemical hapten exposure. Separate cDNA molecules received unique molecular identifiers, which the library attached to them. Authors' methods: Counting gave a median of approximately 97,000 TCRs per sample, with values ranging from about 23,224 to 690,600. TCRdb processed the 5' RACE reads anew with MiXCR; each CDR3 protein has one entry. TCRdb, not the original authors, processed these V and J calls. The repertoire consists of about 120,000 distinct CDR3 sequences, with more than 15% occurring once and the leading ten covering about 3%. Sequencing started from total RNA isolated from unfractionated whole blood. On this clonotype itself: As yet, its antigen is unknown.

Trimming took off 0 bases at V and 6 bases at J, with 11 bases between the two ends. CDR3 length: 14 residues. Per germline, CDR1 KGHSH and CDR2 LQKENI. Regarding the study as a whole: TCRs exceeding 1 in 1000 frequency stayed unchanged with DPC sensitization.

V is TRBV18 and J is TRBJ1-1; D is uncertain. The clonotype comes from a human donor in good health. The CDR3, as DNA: TGTGCCAGCTCACCACCCGGCCCGGTCGCTGAAGCTTTCTTT. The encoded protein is CASSPPGPVAEAFF.